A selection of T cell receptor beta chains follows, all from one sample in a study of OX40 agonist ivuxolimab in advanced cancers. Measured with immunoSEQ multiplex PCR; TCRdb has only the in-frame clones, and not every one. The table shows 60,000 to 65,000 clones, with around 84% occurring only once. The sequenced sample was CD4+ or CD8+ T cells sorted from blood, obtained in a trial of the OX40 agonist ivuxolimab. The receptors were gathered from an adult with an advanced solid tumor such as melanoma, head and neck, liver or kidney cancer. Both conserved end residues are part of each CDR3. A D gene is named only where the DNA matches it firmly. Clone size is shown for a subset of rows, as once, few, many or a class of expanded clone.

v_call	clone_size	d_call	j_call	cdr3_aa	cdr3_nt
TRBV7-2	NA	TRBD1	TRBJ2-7	CASSLEGTGRREQYF	TGTGCCAGCAGCTTAGAAGGGACAGGGAGGCGCGAGCAGTACTTC
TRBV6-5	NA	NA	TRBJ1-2	CASSRQSAYGYTF	TGTGCCAGCAGCAGACAGTCTGCTTATGGCTACACCTTC
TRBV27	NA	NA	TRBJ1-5	CASSLAPAYSTQHF	TGTGCCAGCAGTCTAGCACCCGCGTATTCGACCCAGCATTTT
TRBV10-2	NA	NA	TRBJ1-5	CASSESFSNQPQHF	TGCGCCAGCAGTGAGTCGTTTAGCAATCAGCCCCAGCATTTT
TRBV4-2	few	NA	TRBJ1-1	CASSQDPWSEAFF	TGTGCCAGCAGCCAAGATCCGTGGAGTGAAGCTTTCTTT
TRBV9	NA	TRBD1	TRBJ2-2	CASSAPKGATGELFF	TGTGCCAGCAGCGCCCCAAAGGGGGCCACCGGGGAGCTGTTTTTT
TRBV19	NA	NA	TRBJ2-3	CACQERQRRTDTQYF	TGTGCCTGTCAGGAACGACAGCGGCGCACAGATACGCAGTATTTT
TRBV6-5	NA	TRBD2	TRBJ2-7	CASSSGTSGRGQYF	TGTGCCAGCAGTTCTGGGACTAGCGGGAGAGGGCAGTACTTC
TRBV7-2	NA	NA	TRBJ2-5	CASQFPQETQYF	TGTGCCAGCCAGTTCCCGCAAGAGACCCAGTACTTC
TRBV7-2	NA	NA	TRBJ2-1	CASSLSGGGSDEQFF	TGTGCCAGCAGCTTATCGGGGGGCGGGTCAGATGAGCAGTTCTTC
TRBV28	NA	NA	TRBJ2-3	CASSRQYTDTQYF	TGTGCCAGCAGCAGACAGTACACAGATACGCAGTATTTT
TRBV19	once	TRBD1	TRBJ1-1	CASSSYRGSTEAFF	TGTGCCAGTAGTTCCTACAGGGGATCCACTGAAGCTTTCTTT
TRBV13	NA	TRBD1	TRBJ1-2	CASSLVWDREDHGYTF	TGTGCCAGCAGCTTAGTCTGGGACAGGGAGGATCATGGCTACACCTTC
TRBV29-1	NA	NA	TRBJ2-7	CSVVGLAGYEQYF	TGCAGCGTTGTCGGGCTAGCCGGTTACGAGCAGTACTTC
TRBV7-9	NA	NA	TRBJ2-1	CASSLWQAPTDEQFF	TGTGCCAGCAGCTTATGGCAGGCCCCCACCGATGAGCAGTTCTTC
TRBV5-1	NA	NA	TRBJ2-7	CASSLPGYYEQYF	TGCGCCAGCAGCTTGCCAGGGTACTACGAGCAGTACTTC